This T cell receptor (beta chain) appears in the sequencing data of a study of blood T cells in healthy people across ages. Study-level background: Every two T cells gave about one barcoded beta molecule via template switching. Study-level results: The donors' CMV status was not determined, possibly confounding changes in expanded clonotypes.

Turning to this clonotype: Its specificity is not known.

Per germline, CDR1 SGHRS and CDR2 YFSETQ. There are 15 residues in the CDR3. Unmatched junction bases numbered 6, after V lost 4 bases and J lost 7 bases. A J-beta primer mix and a sample-barcoded 5' primer were used in a second PCR of roughly 6 to 12 cycles. Tagging of each cDNA molecule was performed by a template-switch adaptor with 12 random nucleotides. TCRdb processed the 5' RACE reads anew with MiXCR; each CDR3 protein has one entry. The table lists about 1.4 million distinct CDR3 sequences, 59% of them singletons. V and J are TRBV5-1 and TRBJ2-2; 11 bases line up with TRBD2. Sequenced material: blood. The sequence derives from a man between 18 and 29 years old in good health. CDR3 nucleotides: TGCGCCAGCAGCAGCTCCGGGACTAGCGGCGGGGAGCTGTTTTTT. It yields the protein CASSSSGTSGGELFF. The variable domain in full, with the rest retrieved from reference TRBV5-1 and TRBJ2-2, is KAGVTQTPRYLIKTRGQQVTLSCSPISGHRSVSWYQQTPGQGLQFLFEYFSETQRNKGNFPGRFSGRQFSNSRSEMNVSTLELGDSALYLCASSSSGTSGGELFFGEGSRLTVL.